This TCR beta chain was recovered during a study of cytomegalovirus exposure and HLA in healthy donors. This CDR3 region has 13 residues. Trimming shortened V by 7 bases and J by 4 bases, and 14 bases separated the two germline ends. CDR1 is SGHVS, CDR2 FQNEAQ, per germline. Comments on this clone: Its antigen is unknown.

The PCR ran on 60 Vbeta and 13 Jbeta primers. Some clones are missing from TCRdb's copy, which holds only in-frame ones; the method was immunoSEQ multiplex PCR. Its table lists more than 110,000 clones. Points from the study as a whole: Donors were assumed by presence/absence analyses to have roughly uniform sequencing depth.

The J gene is TRBJ2-7, the V gene TRBV7-8, with D possibly matching TRBD2 (7 bases). The sequenced sample consisted of PBMCs. The sequence was collected from a middle-aged man in good health and CMV-seronegative. The CDR3 coding sequence is TGTGCCAGCACGCGGGGGCTATTTTACGAGCAGTACTTC. Amino acid sequence: CASTRGLFYEQYF.